The rows below give T cell receptor beta chains drawn from one sample of a study of blood T cell repertoires in COVID-19. Sequencing was performed with immunoSEQ multiplex PCR; in TCRdb, only in-frame clones are kept and a portion is missing. The data hold some 89,000 clones, with around 85% observed a single time. Sequenced material: peripheral blood. The receptors were gathered from a man aged 60 to 69 with acute or convalescent COVID-19. Both conserved end residues are part of each CDR3. The order of the fields is V gene, J gene, CDR3 protein.

V: TRBV11-2
J: TRBJ1-5
CDR3: CASSLAGSNQPQHF

V: TRBV19
J: TRBJ2-2
CDR3: CASSIDLAAGELFF

V: TRBV28
J: TRBJ1-2
CDR3: CASSTGGGSYGYTF

V: TRBV7-9
J: TRBJ2-3
CDR3: CASSFPGGPGTDTQYF

V: TRBV4-2
J: TRBJ1-3
CDR3: CASSHTSLGLGNTIYF

V: TRBV24-1
J: TRBJ2-6
CDR3: CATSDSGQGSGANVLTF

V: TRBV7-2
J: TRBJ1-2
CDR3: CASSRDSYSYGYTF

V: TRBV29-1
J: TRBJ2-3
CDR3: CSERTSGDTQYF

V: TRBV6-5
J: TRBJ1-1
CDR3: CASRVQGSITEAFF

V: TRBV6-6
J: TRBJ2-7
CDR3: CASSYPSTYEQYF

V: TRBV11-3
J: TRBJ1-5
CDR3: CASSLQGNQPQHF

V: TRBV9
J: TRBJ2-7
CDR3: CASSPRGAGTYEQYF

V: TRBV2
J: TRBJ1-5
CDR3: CASSEAHTPGGGNQPQHF

V: TRBV28
J: TRBJ2-1
CDR3: CASSYPGTSGISMFF

V: TRBV6-5
J: TRBJ1-5
CDR3: CASSYSGGSNQPQHF

V: TRBV6-5
J: TRBJ1-1
CDR3: CASSQGGRTEAFF

V: TRBV7-9
J: TRBJ1-5
CDR3: CASSLQGQPNQPQHF

V: TRBV10-3
J: TRBJ2-7
CDR3: CAIRANRGTVANRTSVYEQYF

V: TRBV5-6
J: TRBJ1-5
CDR3: CASSARRDRVSNQPQHF

V: TRBV18
J: TRBJ1-1
CDR3: CASSPEQNTEAFF

V: TRBV19
J: TRBJ2-7
CDR3: CASSIASALSRHGFTYEQYF

V: TRBV5-4
J: TRBJ1-1
CDR3: CASSFDRRVMNTEAFF

V: TRBV13
J: TRBJ1-6
CDR3: CASSLRARQTGGYSPLHF

V: TRBV20-1
J: TRBJ1-1
CDR3: CSAAVNTEAFF

V: TRBV5-6
J: TRBJ2-3
CDR3: CASRMTGDSDTQYF

V: TRBV27
J: TRBJ2-7
CDR3: CASSLSRGVLSYEQYF

V: TRBV7-8
J: TRBJ1-2
CDR3: CASSLFDKSYGYTF

V: TRBV3-1/TRBV3-2
J: TRBJ1-1
CDR3: CASSLRAGEAFF

V: TRBV9
J: TRBJ2-1
CDR3: CASSVFALRSIYNEQFF

V: TRBV10-3
J: TRBJ2-3
CDR3: CAISERGQDTQYF

V: TRBV5-1
J: TRBJ2-3
CDR3: CASSLALAGSTDTQYF

V: TRBV7-2
J: TRBJ1-4
CDR3: CASSPSPGTGAGEKLFF

V: TRBV12-3/TRBV12-4
J: TRBJ1-5
CDR3: CASSLEKSRSQHF